The text below deals with one T cell receptor beta chain. This sample is drawn from a study of blood T cell repertoires in COVID-19. The V gene lost 5 bases and the J gene lost 7 bases, with 12 bases spanning the gap. This CDR3 comprises 12 residues. Germline V gives CDR1 PRHDT, CDR2 FYEKMQ (reference sequence). The table came from immunoSEQ multiplex PCR; TCRdb's copy has only in-frame clones and leaves some out. The repertoire has about 170,000 clones, approximately 80% of them found once; the top ten carry roughly 6.4%. Input material: peripheral blood. The chain carries TRBV13 and TRBJ2-7, with D maybe TRBD2 (5 bases). The clonotype was recovered from a woman aged 40 to 49 with COVID-19, enrolled during active disease. The CDR3 region has the DNA TGTGCCAGCAGCATTCTTGAGCGGGAGCAGTACTTC. Amino acids: CASSILEREQYF.